This entry features one T cell receptor (beta chain) sequence. There is no known antigen for this receptor. No base qualities exist here, and no much larger clone lies one base off it. The CDR1 and CDR2 encoded by the germline V gene (reference sequence) are SEHNR and FQNEAQ. From the cysteine up to the phenylalanine, the CDR3 has a length of 14 residues. The read is trimmed to its CDR3 DNA, 42 bases read in frame from base 1. V and J are trimmed by 4 bases and 4 bases, and the gene matches miss 5 bases of the junction. CD8 naive samples consisted of CD45RO-negative cells that were positively selected for CCR7, yielding a CD45RA+CCR7+ population without TemRA cells. The donors were healthy, HIV-negative adults with no recently reported acute infections or vaccinations. Every donor was a Caucasian adult living in Nashville, Tennessee, USA. After blood collection by leukapheresis, PBMCs were isolated using Ficoll-Histopaque density gradient centrifugation and then cryopreserved in the vapor phase of liquid nitrogen. Purity and quantity of every magnetically sorted T cell population were checked by analytical flow cytometry. Each sorted fraction had its genomic DNA isolated and then quantified by UV absorbance on a Nanodrop 2000c.

TCR CDR3 regions were amplified from genomic DNA by multiplex PCR using the deep immunoSEQ assay. For each cell subset, the extracted genomic DNA was distributed evenly across all wells of several immunoSEQ 96-well plates, and each plate served as one replicate. Each replicate PCR for sorted subsets received about 210 ng genomic DNA, equal to tens of thousands of T cell genomes. Purified libraries were measured with a Qubit 3.0 fluorometer, size-checked on a Bioanalyzer 2100, and measured again with the KAPA Library Quantification kit. Every immunoSEQ 96-well plate was sequenced on a dedicated single-read 150-cycle Illumina NextSeq 550 flow cell. In the source study's methods: Because the immunoSEQ output held only junctional sequences and lacked quality scores, the filtering could not match the filtering applied to full-length reads. To assign V/J genes and CDR3, sequences were annotated against IMGT germline references using PyIR, a Python wrapper for IgBLAST v1.9. Reads were removed for weak V/J assignments (E-value above 1e-6), missing CDR3, stop codons, out-of-frame junctions, or ambiguous translated residues. V3J clonotypes were defined by identical inferred V gene, J gene, and CDR3 amino acid sequence. Percentage overlap between repertoires was computed as shared unique clonotypes divided by the size of the smaller repertoire. Richness of each repertoire was evaluated using RTK rarefaction, the Chao1 estimator, and Recon v2.1 estimates of unobserved clonotypes. Generation probabilities were computed with OLGA for all TCRbeta clonotypes obtained by the gDNA method from a few donors. What TCRdb holds here is the immuneACCESS table cut down to in-frame rearrangements. Part of the clones is not present; checked against another copy, under half of the missing clones reflect an unresolved V gene, and the others are unexplained. V and J calls and clone size follow that table, whereas D and trimming were derived from the DNA. The sample table lists about 700,000 clones, around 90% of them with a count of one. Of the sample, 20% to 25% falls within the top ten clones.

The sample is drawn from a study of shared clonotypes between healthy human individuals (dated by TCRdb to the early 2020s). With respect to the entire study: A few men and two women, aged 18 to 49 years, made up the cohort. Leukapheresis yielded between about 0.85 and 9 billion PBMCs per donor. Per donor, three plates each were used for CD4 naive and CD4 memory, two for CD8 naive, and one for CD8 memory. Blood TCR repertoires of about 5 healthy adults were deeply sequenced to estimate repertoire size and the extent of clonotype sharing between individuals. Libraries were prepared and TCR repertoires were sequenced by different laboratories using diverse techniques, in order to increase sequencing depth and limit assay-specific biases. Overall study outcomes, separate from this receptor: Naive subsets generally had larger estimated clonotype richness than memory subsets did. Sampling was restricted to blood, and TCR repertoires in tissues likely differ from the TCR repertoires found in blood. Because the study included a small number of donors, the genetic and exposure-history diversity represented was limited. Pairwise subsampling led to the expectation that sequencing depth would affect the degree of clonotype sharing among donors. Compared with non-shared clonotypes, the clonotypes found in all four sorted-subset donors had higher generation probabilities. Sharing across four donors was observed for approximately 5% of naive CD4, under 4% of naive CD8, 2% to 2.5% of memory CD4, and roughly 0.4% of memory CD8 clonotypes. Incomplete sequencing was indicated by rarefaction of sorted-subset datasets, despite the large sequencing depth.

The sequenced sample consisted of naive CD8+ T cells sorted from blood. The meaning of the sample's cell subset or site label: CD45RA+CCR7+. The receptor's source is a man aged 30 to 45 in good health. The V gene is TRBV7-9 and the J gene is TRBJ2-7, and TRBD1 matches 9 of the central bases. CDR3 protein: CASSSTGGEYEQYF. The sequenced DNA: TGTGCCAGCAGCTCTACAGGGGGCGAATACGAGCAGTACTTC. This CDR3, with the reference TRBV7-9 and TRBJ2-7 proteins standing in past its ends, gives the full variable domain DTGVSQNPRHKITKRGQNVTFRCDPISEHNRLYWYRQTLGQGPEFLTYFQNEAQLEKSRLLSDRFSAERPKGSFSTLEIQRTEQGDSAMYLCASSSTGGEYEQYFGPGTRLTVT.